This T cell receptor beta chain was documented in a study of T cell therapy after organ transplantation. General study findings and limits: Pretherapy CD8 clonality inversely correlated with its fold change after therapy.

There are 14 residues in the CDR3. Trimming cost V 3 bases and J 0 bases, with 9 bases left between them. Germline CDR1 MNHEY, CDR2 SMNVEV (reference sequence). About this clone itself: The antigen remains unidentified.

The protocol was immunoSEQ multiplex PCR, while the TCRdb copy is restricted to in-frame clones and leaves out a portion. The data contain 51,000 or so clones, approximately 94% of them singletons. The sequence was collected from a human patient who had received a solid organ transplant and had CMV disease. The chain joins TRBV27 to TRBJ2-7, with no clear D. The sample in question was CD8+ T cells from blood, obtained before autologous CMV-specific T cell therapy. CDR3 in amino acids: CASSFTVSSYEQYF. The CDR3 nucleotides are TGTGCCAGCAGTTTTACGGTTTCCTCCTACGAGCAGTACTTC.